A single sample is the source of the 16 T cell receptor beta chains below, sequenced in a study of cytomegalovirus exposure and HLA in healthy donors. Researchers ran the PCR with 60 Vbeta and 13 Jbeta primers. Only in-frame clones appear in the TCRdb table, and some are missing; sequencing was by immunoSEQ multiplex PCR. The sample has 55,000 or so clones, 80% to 85% seen once. Sequencing was carried out using PBMCs. These receptors all come from a man aged 25 to 40 in good health and CMV-seronegative.

J is TRBJ1-5 and V is TRBV27; 7 bases are shared with TRBD1. Germline CDR1 reads MNHEY; CDR2 reads SMNVEV (reference sequence). The CDR3 loop spans 15 amino acids. V lost 6 bases to trimming and J lost 2 bases; unmatched junction nucleotides: 7. CDR3 coding DNA: TGTGCCAGCAGACCAAGACAGGGTGGCAATCAGCCCCAGCATTTT. It specifies CASRPRQGGNQPQHF.

The rearrangement links TRBV19 to TRBJ2-3; D is possibly TRBD2 (6 bases). CDR1 LNHDA and CDR2 SQIVND come from the germline V gene (reference sequence). Trimming removed 5 bases from V and 3 bases from J, with 12 bases in between. This CDR3 is 14 amino acids long. The CDR3 nucleotides read TGTGCCAGTAGTCGACTAGAGGGTACAGATACGCAGTATTTT. This gives the protein CASSRLEGTDTQYF.

This clone showed up just once. This chain connects TRBV28 to TRBJ1-1; D is unresolved. CDR1 and CDR2 from the germline V gene are MDHEN and SYDVKM. Trimming removed 5 bases at V and 2 bases at J, with 15 bases between. This CDR3 comprises 15 residues. DNA for the CDR3: TGTGCCAGCAGTCCCCGCGGAACCCTAAACACTGAAGCTTTCTTT. Its protein is CASSPRGTLNTEAFF. Based on the CDR3 plus reference TRBV28 and TRBJ1-1, the full variable domain is DVKVTQSSRYLVKRTGEKVFLECVQDMDHENMFWYRQDPGLGLRLIYFSYDVKMKEKGDIPEGYSVSREKKERFSLILESASTNQTSMYLCASSPRGTLNTEAFFGQGTRLTVV.

V and J are TRBV28 and TRBJ1-5; 8 bases fit TRBD1. V lost 5 bases to trimming and J lost 5 bases; unmatched junction nucleotides: 11. The CDR3 loop spans 16 amino acids. Germline CDR1 and CDR2: MDHEN and SYDVKM. CDR3 sequence: CASSPRTGSLDQPQHF. The CDR3 nucleotides read TGTGCCAGCAGTCCGCGGACAGGGAGCTTGGATCAGCCCCAGCATTTT.

The rearrangement links TRBV29-1 to TRBJ2-3; 11 bases match TRBD1. The germline V gene encodes CDR1 SQVTM and CDR2 ANQGSEA. V dropped 8 bases and J dropped 4; count of bases not matched to a gene: 14. This CDR3 comprises 16 residues. CDR3 amino acids: CSSGGRTGGGSDTQYF. The CDR3 bases are TGCAGCTCTGGGGGAAGGACAGGGGGCGGATCAGATACGCAGTATTTT.

This rearrangement joins TRBV6-5 to TRBJ1-6; tentative D call: TRBD1 (5 bases). The CDR3 length is 15 residues. Per the germline V gene, CDR1 is MNHEY and CDR2 is SVGAGI. V lost 10 bases and J lost 8, with 21 bases in between. CDR3 region: CANSSSGQGYSPLHF. DNA for the CDR3: TGTGCCAACAGCTCGAGTGGGCAGGGCTATTCACCCCTCCACTTT.

V and J are TRBV27 and TRBJ2-5, with TRBD1 matching over 7 bases. The DNA end favors TRBJ2-7, so the J call may be wrong. In germline, CDR1 is MNHEY, CDR2 SMNVEV (reference sequence). This CDR3 has 15 residues. CDR3 sequence: CASSLRAGGSYEQYF. CDR3 bases: TGTGCCAGCAGTTTAAGGGCAGGGGGATCCTACGAGCAGTACTTC.

J is TRBJ1-5 and V is TRBV7-8; D gene ambiguous. The V and J ends lost 1 base and 1 base respectively, with 11 bases between them. CDR1 and CDR2 from the germline V gene are SGHVS and FQNEAQ. The CDR3 is made up of 16 amino acids. The CDR3 spells CASSLVGGISNQPQHF. As DNA, the CDR3 is TGTGCCAGCAGCTTAGTCGGCGGAATAAGCAATCAGCCCCAGCATTTT.

The J gene is TRBJ1-1, the V gene TRBV6-5; D unclear. V dropped 2 bases and J dropped 2 bases, with 6 bases sitting between them. CDR3 length: 13 residues. Looked up from germline, CDR1 is MNHEY and CDR2 is SVGAGI. The CDR3 DNA is TGTGCCAGCAGTTACATGCTAAACACTGAAGCTTTCTTT. Its translation is CASSYMLNTEAFF.

This chain joins TRBV28 and TRBJ1-1; maybe TRBD1 (5 bases). Germline-derived CDR1 and CDR2 are MDHEN and SYDVKM. The CDR3 contains 12 residues. V was clipped by 10 bases and J by 5 bases, with 14 bases between them. CDR3 residues: CATGGGWTEAFF. CDR3 nucleotide sequence: TGTGCCACCGGGGGGGGATGGACTGAAGCTTTCTTT.

J is TRBJ2-7 and V is TRBV7-8; 9 nucleotides agree with TRBD2. CDR1 is SGHVS, CDR2 FQNEAQ, per germline. J gave up 3 bases and V 4 bases, and 10 bases lay outside the gene matches. This CDR3 region has 16 residues. The DNA of the CDR3 is TGTGCCAGCAGCTACAGTGGGACTAGCTCTGGCTACGAGCAGTACTTC. Amino acid sequence: CASSYSGTSSGYEQYF.

CDR3 amino acids: CASSQGTGRDSYNEQFF. The DNA of the CDR3 is TGTGCCAGCAGCCAAGGTACTGGGAGAGATTCCTACAATGAGCAGTTCTTC. The rearrangement uses TRBV4-2 and TRBJ2-1, with D possibly matching TRBD2 (5 bases). Trimming took off 1 base at V and 1 base at J, with 14 bases between the two ends. The V gene's germline CDR1 is LGHNA and CDR2 YNFKEQ. There are 17 residues in the CDR3.

The V and J genes are TRBV29-1 and TRBJ2-5; a weak D match, TRBD2 (6 bases). Matching the DNA end better, TRBJ2-7 makes the J call doubtful. CDR1 and CDR2 (germline): SQVTM, ANQGSEA. The CDR3 sequence is 12 residues long. The CDR3 coding sequence is TGCAGCGCCGGGGGACCGGGACGCGAGCAGTACTTC. Protein: CSAGGPGREQYF.

This chain links TRBV7-9 with TRBJ1-5; 7 bases fit TRBD1. From germline, CDR1 is SEHNR and CDR2 FQNEAQ (reference sequence). The CDR3 has 13 residues. The J segment lost 7 bases and the V segment lost 4 bases, leaving 4 bases of the junction unmatched. CDR3 sequence reads: CASSSQGEQPQHF. The CDR3 bases are TGTGCCAGCAGCTCCCAGGGGGAACAGCCCCAGCATTTT. Using reference TRBV7-9 and TRBJ1-5 for the parts outside the CDR3, the full variable domain is DTGVSQNPRHKITKRGQNVTFRCDPISEHNRLYWYRQTLGQGPEFLTYFQNEAQLEKSRLLSDRFSAERPKGSFSTLEIQRTEQGDSAMYLCASSSQGEQPQHFGDGTRLSIL.

The rearrangement uses TRBV6-1 and TRBJ1-2; D might be TRBD1 (6 bases). Deletions cut 4 bases from V and 0 bases from J, with 24 bases between. Germline CDR1 and CDR2: MNHNS and SASEGT. This CDR3 is built from 19 residues. The CDR3 DNA reads TGTGCCAGCAGTGTTCGGGGCAGGGGCCACATCTCCTCTAACTATGGCTACACCTTC. Translation gives CASSVRGRGHISSNYGYTF.

The chain joins TRBV7-6 to TRBJ1-6, with 10 nucleotides matching TRBD1. The CDR3 sequence is 14 residues long. Germline CDR1 and CDR2: SGHVS and FNYEAQ. Unmatched junction bases numbered 6, after V lost 5 bases and J lost 11 bases. CDR3 region: CASSPDRGRTPLHF. In DNA form, the CDR3 reads TGTGCCAGCAGCCCCGACAGGGGGCGGACACCCCTCCACTTT.